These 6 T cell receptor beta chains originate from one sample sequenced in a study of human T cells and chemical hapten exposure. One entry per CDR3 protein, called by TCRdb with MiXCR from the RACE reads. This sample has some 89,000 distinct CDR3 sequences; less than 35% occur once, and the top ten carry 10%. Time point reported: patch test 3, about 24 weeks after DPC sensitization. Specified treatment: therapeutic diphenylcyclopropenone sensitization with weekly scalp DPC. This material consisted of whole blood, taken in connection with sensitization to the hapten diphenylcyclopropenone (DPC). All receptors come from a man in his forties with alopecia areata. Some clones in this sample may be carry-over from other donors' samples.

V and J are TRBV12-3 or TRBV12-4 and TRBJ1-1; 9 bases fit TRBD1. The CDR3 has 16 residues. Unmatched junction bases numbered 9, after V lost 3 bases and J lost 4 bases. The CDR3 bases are TGTGCCAGCAGTTTTTGGCCCGACAGGGGGGGCACTGAAGCTTTCTTT. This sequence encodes CASSFWPDRGGTEAFF.

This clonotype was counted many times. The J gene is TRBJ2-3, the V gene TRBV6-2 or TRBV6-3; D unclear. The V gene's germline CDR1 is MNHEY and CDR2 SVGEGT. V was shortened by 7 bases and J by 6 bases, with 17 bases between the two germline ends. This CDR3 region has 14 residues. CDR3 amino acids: CASNRGGYIDTQYF. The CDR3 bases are TGTGCCAGCAATCGCGGCGGCTACATCGATACGCAGTATTTT.

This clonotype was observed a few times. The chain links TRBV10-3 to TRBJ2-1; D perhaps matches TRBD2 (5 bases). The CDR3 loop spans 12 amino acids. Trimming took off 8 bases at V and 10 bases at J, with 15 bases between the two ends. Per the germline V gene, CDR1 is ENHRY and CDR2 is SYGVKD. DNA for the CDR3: TGTGCCATCGGGTATCTAGCAGAGGAGCAGTTCTTC. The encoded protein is CAIGYLAEEQFF.

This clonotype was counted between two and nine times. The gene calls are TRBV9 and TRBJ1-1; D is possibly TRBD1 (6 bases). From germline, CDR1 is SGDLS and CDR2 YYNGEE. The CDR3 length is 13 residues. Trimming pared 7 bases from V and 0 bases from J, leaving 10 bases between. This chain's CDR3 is CASSQGLNTEAFF. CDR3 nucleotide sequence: TGTGCCAGCTCCCAGGGGTTGAACACTGAAGCTTTCTTT.

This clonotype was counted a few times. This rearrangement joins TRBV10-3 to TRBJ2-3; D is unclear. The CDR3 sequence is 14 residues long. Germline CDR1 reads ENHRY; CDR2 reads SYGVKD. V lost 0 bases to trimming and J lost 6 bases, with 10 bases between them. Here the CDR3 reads CAISESACFDTQYF. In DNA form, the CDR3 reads TGTGCCATCAGTGAGTCCGCCTGCTTCGATACGCAGTATTTT.

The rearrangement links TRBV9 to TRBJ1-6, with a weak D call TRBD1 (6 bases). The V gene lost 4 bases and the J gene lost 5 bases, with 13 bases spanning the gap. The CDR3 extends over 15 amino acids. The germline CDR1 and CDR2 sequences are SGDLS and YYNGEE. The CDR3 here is CASSPLGQDNSPLHF. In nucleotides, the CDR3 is TGTGCCAGCAGCCCCCTGGGACAAGATAATTCACCCCTCCACTTT.